These 10 T cell receptor beta chains were sequenced from one sample in a study of cytomegalovirus exposure and HLA in healthy donors. This PCR relied on a set of 60 Vbeta primers and 13 Jbeta primers. Clones were read by immunoSEQ multiplex PCR, and TCRdb kept only the in-frame ones, dropping some. In the table there are about 180,000 clones, just under 80% of which are singletons. The sequenced sample consisted of PBMCs. The receptors were sampled from a woman between 50 and 59 years old in good health and CMV-seropositive.

As concerns this clone: In the same sample, other DNA sequences code for this CDR3. DNA of the CDR3: TGTGCCAGCAGCAGGGGGAACTATGGCTACACCTTC. Its protein is CASSRGNYGYTF. This sequence joins TRBV6-5 and TRBJ1-2; TRBD1 aligns across 7 bases. This CDR3 has 12 amino acids. The ends lost 6 bases at V and 2 bases at J; junction bases unmatched: 0. CDR1 and CDR2 from the germline V gene are MNHEY and SVGAGI.

This CDR3 is CASSRSNGEEYF. The CDR3 DNA is TGCGCCAGCAGCCGATCGAACGGGGAGGAGTACTTC. This chain links TRBV5-1 with TRBJ2-7, with D possibly matching TRBD2 (6 bases). Trimming stripped 4 bases from V and 11 bases from J, with 16 bases between. Germline values: CDR1 SGHRS, CDR2 YFSETQ. The CDR3 has 12 amino acids.

The rearrangement links TRBV7-2 to TRBJ2-7; D may be TRBD2 (5 bases). The CDR3 length is 13 residues. The ends were cut back, 2 bases at V and 4 bases at J, with 9 bases in the middle. CDR1 and CDR2 (germline): SGHTA, FQGNSA. CDR3 loop: CASSLSGEYEQYF. CDR3 nucleotide sequence: TGTGCCAGCAGCTTATCCGGGGAGTACGAGCAGTACTTC.

The chain employs TRBV15 and TRBJ1-1, with 12 bases that match TRBD1. The germline V gene has CDR1 LNHNV and CDR2 YYDKDF (reference sequence). This CDR3 is built from 15 residues. V gave up 0 bases and J gave up 4 bases; unmatched junction bases: 0. The chain's CDR3 is CATSREGQGATEAFF. The CDR3 DNA reads as TGTGCCACCAGCAGAGAGGGACAGGGGGCCACTGAAGCTTTCTTT.

This clone was counted only a few times. The CDR3 is CASSLRRGIAKNIQYF. The CDR3 DNA follows: TGTGCCAGCAGTTTACGGCGGGGGATTGCCAAAAACATTCAGTACTTC. The chain is built from TRBV28 and TRBJ2-4, with TRBD2 matching 7 bases. Germline loops: CDR1 MDHEN, CDR2 SYDVKM. The CDR3 runs 16 residues. The V gene end was trimmed by 2 bases and the J gene end by 1 base; junction bases not matched to a gene: 5. The variable domain in full, completed from reference TRBV28 and TRBJ2-4, reads DVKVTQSSRYLVKRTGEKVFLECVQDMDHENMFWYRQDPGLGLRLIYFSYDVKMKEKGDIPEGYSVSREKKERFSLILESASTNQTSMYLCASSLRRGIAKNIQYFGAGTRLSVL.

The V gene is TRBV7-3, the J gene TRBJ2-3, with D perhaps matching TRBD2 (5 bases). In germline, CDR1 is SGHTA, CDR2 FQGTGA. Trimming took 5 bases from V and 0 from J, leaving 15 bases between them. This CDR3 comprises 16 residues. The chain's CDR3 is CASSVGSWSSTDTQYF. The CDR3 region has the DNA TGTGCCAGCAGCGTGGGGAGCTGGTCGAGCACAGATACGCAGTATTTT.

J is TRBJ2-7 and V is TRBV4-1; 9 bases are shared with TRBD1. This CDR3 is 16 amino acids long. V was clipped by 4 bases and J by 4 bases; unmatched bases: 11. CDR1 is MGHRA and CDR2 is YSYEKL in the germline V gene. The CDR3 loop reads CASSPGRDRGLYEQYF. CDR3 nucleotides: TGCGCCAGCAGCCCCGGCCGAGACAGGGGGTTGTACGAGCAGTACTTC.

V is TRBV6-4 and J is TRBJ1-1, with D perhaps TRBD1 (5 bases). With 0 bases removed from V and 5 bases from J, the gap between germline ends came to 10 bases. Germline V gives CDR1 MRHNA, CDR2 SNTAGT. CDR3 length: 14 amino acids. CDR3 DNA sequence: TGTGCCAGCAGTGACTCCGGGGAGGGGACTGAAGCTTTCTTT. It yields the protein CASSDSGEGTEAFF.

The chain joins TRBV6-5 to TRBJ1-1, with TRBD1 matching over 8 bases. The CDR3 length is 14 residues. Germline CDR1 reads MNHEY; CDR2 reads SVGAGI. V lost 2 bases to trimming and J lost 11 bases; unmatched junction nucleotides: 10. This chain's CDR3 is CASSYDGQGRPAFF. CDR3 DNA: TGTGCCAGCAGTTACGATGGACAGGGTCGACCGGCTTTCTTT.

The chain carries TRBV4-1 and TRBJ2-1; a possible D gene is TRBD2 (6 bases). The V and J ends lost 0 bases and 0 bases respectively, with 12 bases between them. The CDR3 spans 17 residues. Germline CDR1 and CDR2: MGHRA and YSYEKL. The CDR3 coding sequence is TGCGCCAGCAGCCAAGACTCAGGACTAAGCTCCTACAATGAGCAGTTCTTC. It encodes CASSQDSGLSSYNEQFF.